This entry lists 25 T cell receptor beta chains sequenced from one sample in a study of control samples from healthy donors and cancer patients. Clones were sequenced by immunoSEQ multiplex PCR, and TCRdb holds only the in-frame ones, with some missing. The sample has 150,000 to 190,000 clones, about 94% seen once. Material: blood. Receptors originate from a middle-aged man in good health.

This rearrangement joins TRBV6-6 to TRBJ2-7; D could derive from TRBD1 or TRBD2 (5 bases each). This CDR3 has 14 residues. Germline V gives CDR1 MNHNY, CDR2 SVGAGI (reference sequence). Deletions cut 0 bases from V and 5 bases from J, with 11 bases between. CDR3 bases: TGTGCCAGCAGTTACTCGGCCAGGGAGAACGAGCAGTACTTC. Amino acids: CASSYSARENEQYF.

V gene TRBV5-1 combines with J gene TRBJ1-3; D not resolved. The CDR3 extends over 15 amino acids. Germline CDR1 SGHRS, CDR2 YFSETQ. The V gene lost 2 bases and the J gene lost 0 bases, with 9 bases spanning the gap. The CDR3: CASSFDPGSGNTIYF. In DNA, the CDR3 is TGCGCCAGCAGCTTTGACCCGGGCTCTGGAAACACCATATATTTT. Combining the CDR3 with reference TRBV5-1 and TRBJ1-3 gives the whole variable domain KAGVTQTPRYLIKTRGQQVTLSCSPISGHRSVSWYQQTPGQGLQFLFEYFSETQRNKGNFPGRFSGRQFSNSRSEMNVSTLELGDSALYLCASSFDPGSGNTIYFGEGSWLTVV.

CDR3 coding DNA: TGTGCCAGCAGGGGCCGGACAGAGACAGATACGCAGTATTTT. Its protein product is CASRGRTETDTQYF. The chain joins TRBV2 to TRBJ2-3, with D maybe TRBD1 (6 bases). The CDR3 consists of 14 residues. Trimming pared 6 bases from V and 3 bases from J, leaving 13 bases between. Germline lookup yields CDR1 SNHLY and CDR2 FYNNEI.

This chain links TRBV6-1 with TRBJ2-1; TRBD2 is a possible D gene (5 bases). The CDR3 is made up of 14 amino acids. Germline assignment: CDR1 MNHNS and CDR2 SASEGT. Trimming removed 3 bases from V and 3 bases from J, with 9 bases in between. CDR3 region: CASSERALYNEQFF. The CDR3 region has the DNA TGTGCCAGCAGTGAGCGGGCGCTCTACAATGAGCAGTTCTTC.

The chain couples TRBV28 to TRBJ1-1; tentatively, D is TRBD1 (5 bases). This CDR3 has 15 amino acids. Per the germline V gene, CDR1 is MDHEN and CDR2 is SYDVKM. Trimming removed 10 bases from V and 5 bases from J, with 23 bases in between. CDR3 bases: TGTGCCACCAAAACCGTTAAATCGCGGGGGACTGAAGCTTTCTTT. It is translated as CATKTVKSRGTEAFF. Full variable domain (missing parts from reference TRBV28 and TRBJ1-1): DVKVTQSSRYLVKRTGEKVFLECVQDMDHENMFWYRQDPGLGLRLIYFSYDVKMKEKGDIPEGYSVSREKKERFSLILESASTNQTSMYLCATKTVKSRGTEAFFGQGTRLTVV.

This chain links TRBV5-8 with TRBJ1-2, with 8 bases lining up with TRBD1. Germline V CDR1 and CDR2: SGHTS, YDEGEE. With V trimmed by 4 bases and J by 8 bases, 13 bases remained unmatched. CDR3 length: 15 residues. The DNA for the CDR3 is TGTGCCAGCAGCCCTGGGGGGACAGGCCTTAGGGGCTACACCTTC. This encodes CASSPGGTGLRGYTF.

This chain connects TRBV14 to TRBJ2-7, with D perhaps being TRBD1 or TRBD2 (7 bases each). The V end was cut by 6 bases, the J end by 2 bases, with 14 bases between. The germline gives CDR1 SGHDN, CDR2 FVKESK. The CDR3 runs to 14 residues. As DNA, the CDR3 is TGTGCCAGCAGGCAGACAGGGAGGGCCTACGAGCAGTACTTC. Protein sequence: CASRQTGRAYEQYF.

The CDR3 DNA is TGCGCCAGCAGCCTAAACCGGCCGGGGGACTCCTACGAGCAGTACTTC. This translates into CASSLNRPGDSYEQYF. The V gene is TRBV4-1, the J gene TRBJ2-7, with D perhaps TRBD2 (6 bases). Trimming took 4 bases from V and 0 from J, leaving 16 bases between them. The CDR3 runs 16 residues. Germline V CDR1 and CDR2: MGHRA, YSYEKL.

The V gene is TRBV30, the J gene TRBJ1-1, with D possibly being TRBD1 (5 bases). Germline loops: CDR1 GTSNPN, CDR2 SVGIG (reference sequence). CDR3 length: 15 residues. Trimming stripped 3 bases from V and 5 bases from J, with 19 bases between. In nucleotides, the CDR3 is TGTGCCTGGAGACCCACTGGGGAGGGGATAACTGAAGCTTTCTTT. This codes for CAWRPTGEGITEAFF.

This chain uses TRBV3-1 (or the pseudogene TRBV3-2) with TRBJ2-7; the match to TRBD1 covers 10 bases. The length of the CDR3 is 14 residues. Looked up from germline, CDR1 is LGHDT and CDR2 is YNNKEL (reference sequence). The V gene end was trimmed by 4 bases and the J gene end by 4 bases; junction bases not matched to a gene: 4. DNA of the CDR3: TGTGCCAGCAGCCCCGGACAGGGGGATTACGAGCAGTACTTC. It encodes CASSPGQGDYEQYF.

The chain carries TRBV28 and TRBJ2-3; 7 bases align to TRBD2. V shed 2 bases and J 2 bases; nucleotides not matched to a gene: 13. The CDR3 loop spans 18 amino acids. Germline values: CDR1 MDHEN, CDR2 SYDVKM. CDR3 protein: CASSLGGRGGPATDTQYF. CDR3 nucleotide sequence: TGTGCCAGCAGTTTAGGAGGGCGCGGGGGACCCGCCACAGATACGCAGTATTTT.

This clone was detected only once. The genes are TRBV29-1 and TRBJ1-1; 7 bases align to TRBD1. The germline CDR1 and CDR2 sequences are SQVTM and ANQGSEA. Germline trimming cut 8 bases from V and 5 bases from J; bases unmatched to any gene: 11. This CDR3 region has 13 residues. CDR3 sequence reads: CSSQGGGETEAFF. DNA of the CDR3: TGCAGCTCCCAGGGGGGAGGTGAAACTGAAGCTTTCTTT.

The chain joins TRBV6-5 to TRBJ1-5; unclear D gene. The CDR3 has 15 residues. The V and J ends lost 7 bases and 2 bases respectively, with 15 bases between them. Germline-derived CDR1 and CDR2 are MNHEY and SVGAGI. The CDR3 spells CASKKKGSGNQPQHF. The CDR3 region has the DNA TGTGCCAGCAAAAAAAAGGGATCGGGCAATCAGCCCCAGCATTTT.

The DNA of the CDR3 is TGTGCCACCAGTGATTTCGGAGGGCCGGAGTTCTTC. As protein: CATSDFGGPEFF. This chain joins TRBV24-1 and TRBJ2-1; D is possibly TRBD2 (6 bases). The CDR3 is 12 residues long. Germline V gene lookup returns CDR1 KGHDR and CDR2 SFDVKD. Deletions cut 1 base from V and 14 bases from J, with 11 bases between.

The chain has TRBV5-4 and TRBJ2-5; perhaps TRBD2 as D (5 bases). Germline V gene lookup returns CDR1 SGHNT and CDR2 YYREEE (reference sequence). Trimming shortened V by 2 bases and J by 4 bases, and 12 bases separated the two germline ends. This CDR3 region has 14 residues. The CDR3 loop is CASSFPGDGETQYF. The CDR3 DNA is TGTGCCAGCAGCTTCCCCGGGGATGGAGAGACCCAGTACTTC. Supplemented by reference TRBV5-4 and TRBJ2-5, the full variable domain reads ETGVTQSPTHLIKTRGQQVTLRCSSQSGHNTVSWYQQALGQGPQFIFQYYREEENGRGNFPPRFSGLQFPNYSSELNVNALELDDSALYLCASSFPGDGETQYFGPGTRLLVL.

The rearrangement links TRBV25-1 to TRBJ2-2; a possible D gene is TRBD2 (6 bases). Per the germline V gene, CDR1 is MGHDK and CDR2 is SYGVNS. Between the trimmed V and J ends, which lost 3 bases and 4 bases, there was a span of 9 bases. CDR3 length: 14 residues. This chain's CDR3 is CASSEVGGTGELFF. CDR3 DNA: TGTGCCAGCAGTGAGGTGGGAGGCACCGGGGAGCTGTTTTTT.

The table lists this clone with a count of one. This CDR3 is CASRLQGPSYEQYF. The CDR3 nucleotides read TGTGCCAGCAGACTACAGGGGCCCTCCTACGAGCAGTACTTC. V is TRBV27 and J is TRBJ2-7, with 7 bases identical to TRBD1. The CDR3 spans 14 residues. Germline assignment: CDR1 MNHEY and CDR2 SMNVEV (reference sequence). V shed 6 bases and J 0 bases; nucleotides not matched to a gene: 5.

The chain couples TRBV21-1 to TRBJ2-7; TRBD1 was called by the table and not checked on the DNA. TRBV21-1 is labeled a pseudogene. CDR3 length equals 14 residues. CDR3 bases: TGTGCCACCCAGCAAAAGGACAGGGGCAGCGAGCAGTACTTC. Translating gives CATQQKDRGSEQYF.

J is TRBJ2-5 and V is TRBV18; 8 bases agree with TRBD2. Germline-derived CDR1 and CDR2 are KGHSH and LQKENI. V lost 5 bases and J lost 5; bases outside the gene matches: 10. The CDR3 is 15 residues long. The chain's CDR3 is CASSSGGGTGETQYF. The CDR3 DNA sequence: TGTGCCAGCTCATCCGGCGGGGGGACGGGTGAGACCCAGTACTTC.

This sequence joins TRBV4-2 and TRBJ2-1; 11 bases are shared with TRBD2. Germline trimming cut 2 bases from V and 0 bases from J; bases unmatched to any gene: 3. Germline CDR1 LGHNA, CDR2 YNFKEQ. CDR3 length: 17 amino acids. CDR3 amino acids: CASSQPTSGISYNEQFF. The CDR3 nucleotides are TGTGCCAGCAGCCAACCGACTAGCGGGATCTCCTACAATGAGCAGTTCTTC.

The rearrangement joins TRBV5-1 to TRBJ1-6; 7 bases match TRBD1. The CDR3 consists of 14 residues. Germline lookup yields CDR1 SGHRS and CDR2 YFSETQ. V was clipped by 4 bases and J by 9 bases; unmatched bases: 7. The CDR3 DNA reads TGCGCCAGCAGCCCTCAGGGGGTGGGTTCACCCCTCCACTTT. Protein: CASSPQGVGSPLHF.

The CDR3 reads CATSVRGKDTGELFF. DNA for the CDR3: TGTGCCACCTCTGTCCGGGGAAAGGACACCGGGGAGCTGTTTTTT. The chain couples TRBV15 to TRBJ2-2; TRBD2 is a possible D gene (5 bases). Germline values: CDR1 LNHNV, CDR2 YYDKDF (reference sequence). V was shortened by 8 bases and J by 3 bases, with 16 bases between the two germline ends. The CDR3 is made up of 15 amino acids.

The J gene is TRBJ2-2, the V gene TRBV3-1 (or the pseudogene TRBV3-2); 7 bases match TRBD1. Germline V gene lookup returns CDR1 LGHDT and CDR2 YNNKEL (reference sequence). The CDR3 contains 14 residues. The J segment lost 4 bases and the V segment lost 2 bases, leaving 1 base of the junction unmatched. The CDR3 DNA sequence: TGTGCCAGCAGCCAACAGGGGGTCACCGGGGAGCTGTTTTTT. Translation gives CASSQQGVTGELFF.

The CDR3 coding sequence is TGCGCCAGCAGCGGTTTTAGCTCTGGGGCCAACGTCCTGACTTTC. Translating it yields CASSGFSSGANVLTF. The rearrangement joins TRBV5-1 to TRBJ2-6; D not resolved. Per the germline V gene, CDR1 is SGHRS and CDR2 is YFSETQ. This CDR3 region has 15 residues. The V end was cut by 4 bases, the J end by 0 bases, with 8 bases between.

As for this clone: The same CDR3 also results from other DNA sequences found in this sample. The chain joins TRBV5-1 to TRBJ2-1, with 8 bases aligning to TRBD2. The CDR3 runs 16 residues. The germline V gene encodes CDR1 SGHRS and CDR2 YFSETQ. V lost 0 bases and J lost 1; bases outside the gene matches: 3. CDR3 region: CASSLVAGMSYNEQFF. The CDR3 bases are TGCGCCAGCAGCTTGGTAGCGGGGATGTCCTACAATGAGCAGTTCTTC.